Described below is a single T cell receptor beta chain sequence and its context. Its specific antigen is unknown. Base quality data are lacking; no much larger clone is found one base away. TCRdb lists the instrument as Illumina HiSeq 1500. Through fastp at Q25 and MiXCR, TCRdb rebuilt clones from the public reads, retaining in-frame beta chains. Duplicate CDR3 protein sequences are folded into a single record with the most common DNA and genes. The sample has roughly 860,000 distinct CDR3 sequences on record, roughly 33% of them singletons. Approximately 13% of the sample goes to the ten largest clones. This sample was included in a study of T cell repertoires in cytomegalovirus infection (dated by TCRdb to between 2019 and 2020). In terms of the full investigation: The peptide stimulations were aimed at well-studied HLA-B-restricted epitopes as well as recently identified HLA-C-restricted CMV epitopes, whose presentation resists viral immunomodulation. Donor HLA type was relevant to the analysis, as public TCR beta signatures indicated carriage of CMV infection together with the matching HLA type.

The sample's treatment or condition label, decoded: in vitro stimulation with specific CMV peptide epitopes to enrich CMV-specific T cells. What the authors observed across the whole study: Cumulative frequency of public TCR beta family members discriminated carriers of CMV infection plus the relevant HLA type in this cohort and an independent roughly 330-donor cohort. The ex vivo response was dominated by HLA-C-restricted CMV-specific TCR beta clonotypes, and the single most frequent clonotype in two of eight donors was supplied by these HLA-C-restricted clonotypes.

This specimen was cultured CD8+ T cells from PBMCs, taken from culture after CMV antigen stimulation. This TCR was recovered from a human donor in good health (CMV status not recorded). Some clones in this sample may be carry-over from other donors' samples.

The DNA sequence is given as TGTGCCAGCAGTTTAGTACCCCCACTAGCGGGGGGGGACAATGAGCAGTTCTTC. It translates as CASSLVPPLAGGDNEQFF. The rearranged chain carries TRBV27 and TRBJ2-1; 13 central bases correspond to TRBD2. CDR1 and CDR2 were assigned from the germline V gene (reference sequence) as MNHEY and SMNVEV. Including the terminal cysteine and phenylalanine, the CDR3 comprises 18 residues. Only the CDR3 DNA stays, 54 bases, in frame from base 1. Germline trimming: 2 bases from V, 5 bases from J; junction bases outside gene matches: 9.